A single sample is the source of the 9 T cell receptor beta chains below, sequenced in a study of cytomegalovirus exposure and HLA in healthy donors. The PCR had 60 Vbeta and 13 Jbeta primers. The protocol was immunoSEQ multiplex PCR, while the TCRdb copy is restricted to in-frame clones and leaves out a portion. The data contain about 110,000 clones, under 90% of them seen just once; the ten biggest clones take up roughly 2.5%. The sample consisted of PBMCs. These receptors all come from a woman aged 18-35 years in good health and CMV-seronegative.

CDR3 sequence reads: CASSSPLRQIQETQYF. The CDR3 coding sequence is TGTGCCAGCAGCTCACCATTGAGGCAGATCCAAGAGACCCAGTACTTC. The genes are TRBV7-6 and TRBJ2-5, with D uncertain. The CDR3 runs to 16 residues. The germline V and J ends were trimmed by 4 bases and 1 base, with 16 bases remaining between them. Germline V lookup: CDR1 SGHVS, CDR2 FNYEAQ.

The V and J genes are TRBV7-9 and TRBJ1-1; TRBD1 aligns across 8 bases. This CDR3 is built from 14 residues. Germline values: CDR1 SEHNR, CDR2 FQNEAQ (reference sequence). V was pared by 3 bases and J by 5 bases, with 5 bases of the junction left unmatched. The CDR3 loop reads CASSLTGAKTEAFF. The CDR3 bases are TGTGCCAGCAGCTTGACAGGGGCGAAAACTGAAGCTTTCTTT.

The chain joins TRBV7-2 to TRBJ1-1; TRBD1 matches at 8 bases. Germline CDR1 is SGHTA and CDR2 is FQGNSA. This CDR3 region has 13 residues. V was pared by 11 bases and J by 9 bases, with 14 bases of the junction left unmatched. CDR3 DNA: TGTGCCGGCGCGGGGGACAGGTTGGGGAAAGCTTTCTTT. Translated: CAGAGDRLGKAFF.

The chain recombines TRBV9 with TRBJ1-1, with D tentatively TRBD1 (6 bases). The CDR3 covers 15 residues. Trimming took 3 bases from V and 3 from J, leaving 15 bases between them. The V gene's germline CDR1 is SGDLS and CDR2 YYNGEE. This chain's CDR3 is CASSAPQGLHTEAFF. CDR3 coding DNA: TGTGCCAGCAGCGCTCCACAGGGTCTGCACACTGAAGCTTTCTTT. The entire variable domain, with the rest obtained from reference TRBV9 and TRBJ1-1, is as follows: DSGVTQTPKHLITATGQRVTLRCSPRSGDLSVYWYQQSLDQGLQFLIQYYNGEERAKGNILERFSAQQFPDLHSELNLSSLELGDSALYFCASSAPQGLHTEAFFGQGTRLTVV.

This clone has just a few counts. The chain joins TRBV7-6 to TRBJ1-2, with D possibly TRBD1 on 6 matching bases. Germline-derived CDR1 and CDR2 are SGHVS and FNYEAQ. The CDR3 loop spans 15 amino acids. V was clipped by 0 bases and J by 4 bases, with 12 bases between them. CDR3 region: CASSLAQGLRYGYTF. The CDR3 DNA reads as TGTGCCAGCAGCTTAGCTCAGGGGCTACGCTATGGCTACACCTTC.

This clone showed up just once. The V call is TRBV28, the J call TRBJ1-2; TRBD1 is a possible D gene (6 bases). Germline CDR1 is MDHEN and CDR2 is SYDVKM. Trimming stripped 3 bases from V and 8 bases from J, with 10 bases between. The CDR3 loop spans 12 amino acids. The CDR3 sequence is CASSLRGGGYTF. CDR3 DNA: TGTGCCAGCAGTTTGAGAGGGGGAGGCTACACCTTC.

V is TRBV28 and J is TRBJ1-1; no clear D gene. V dropped 6 bases and J dropped 1 base, with 9 bases sitting between them. Germline V gives CDR1 MDHEN, CDR2 SYDVKM. The CDR3 spans 13 residues. CDR3 DNA sequence: TGTGCCAGCAGGTCAGACTCGAACACTGAAGCTTTCTTT. Amino acids: CASRSDSNTEAFF. Full variable domain (outside the CDR3, taken from reference TRBV28 and TRBJ1-1): DVKVTQSSRYLVKRTGEKVFLECVQDMDHENMFWYRQDPGLGLRLIYFSYDVKMKEKGDIPEGYSVSREKKERFSLILESASTNQTSMYLCASRSDSNTEAFFGQGTRLTVV.

This clone has only a few counts. This chain joins TRBV6-6 and TRBJ1-3; D is undetermined. The CDR3 is 16 amino acids. Trimming shortened V by 5 bases and J by 0 bases, and 14 bases separated the two germline ends. The V gene's germline CDR1 is MNHNY and CDR2 SVGAGI (reference sequence). CDR3 amino acids: CASSPEDYLSGNTIYF. CDR3 nucleotides: TGTGCCAGCAGTCCCGAGGACTACCTCTCTGGAAACACCATATATTTT.

The rearrangement uses TRBV4-2 and TRBJ1-1; D uncertain. The V and J ends lost 0 bases and 0 bases respectively, with 8 bases between them. From germline, CDR1 is LGHNA and CDR2 YNFKEQ. The CDR3 covers 15 residues. The CDR3 coding sequence is TGTGCCAGCAGCCAAGAAAGCGGGCTGAACACTGAAGCTTTCTTT. Protein: CASSQESGLNTEAFF.